This passage covers 6 T cell receptor beta chains from one sample sequenced in a study of blood T cell repertoires in COVID-19. Clones were read by immunoSEQ multiplex PCR, and TCRdb kept only the in-frame ones, dropping some. The table includes under 300,000 clones, roughly 80% detected once. The material sequenced was peripheral blood. Source of these receptors: a woman in her 50s who had recovered from COVID-19.

The chain uses TRBV6-2 or TRBV6-3 and TRBJ2-1, with 9 bases identical to TRBD2. Germline-derived CDR1 and CDR2 are MNHEY and SVGEGT. The ends lost 6 bases at V and 7 bases at J; junction bases unmatched: 13. The length of the CDR3 is 16 residues. The CDR3, as DNA: TGTGCCAGCAGCCTACTTGGGCTAGCGGGGCAAAATGAGCAGTTCTTC. This sequence encodes CASSLLGLAGQNEQFF.

The rearrangement links TRBV6-2 or TRBV6-3 to TRBJ1-5; D is undetermined. The V end was cut by 5 bases, the J end by 9 bases, with 11 bases between. The V gene's germline CDR1 is MNHEY and CDR2 SVGEGT. This CDR3 is built from 12 residues. The CDR3 is CASSGLSAPQHF. CDR3 in DNA: TGTGCCAGCAGTGGACTATCTGCGCCCCAGCATTTT.

The chain combines TRBV5-4 with TRBJ2-1, with TRBD2 identical over 8 bases. The CDR3 totals 19 residues. Germline CDR1 is SGHNT and CDR2 is YYREEE (reference sequence). The J segment lost 3 bases and the V segment lost 3 bases, leaving 17 bases of the junction unmatched. CDR3 region: CASSSGGASSKMRYNEQFF. The DNA for the CDR3 is TGTGCCAGCAGCTCGGGGGGGGCGAGTTCGAAAATGCGCTACAATGAGCAGTTCTTC.

V is TRBV7-2 and J is TRBJ2-1; 8 bases are a match to TRBD2. Germline V gene data show CDR1 as SGHTA and CDR2 as FQGNSA. J lost 6 bases, V lost 3 bases, and 1 base had no gene match. This CDR3 region has 13 residues. CDR3 in amino acids: CASSFSGVNEQFF. CDR3 coding DNA: TGTGCCAGCAGCTTTAGCGGGGTCAATGAGCAGTTCTTC.

This clone was seen once. The chain carries TRBV5-4 and TRBJ2-5; D is possibly TRBD2 (5 bases). There are 13 residues in the CDR3. V dropped 4 bases and J dropped 4 bases, with 11 bases sitting between them. Germline V gives CDR1 SGHNT, CDR2 YYREEE (reference sequence). The CDR3 nucleotides are TGTGCCAGCAGCCCGAAGGAGGCAGAGACCCAGTACTTC. It yields the protein CASSPKEAETQYF.

V and J are TRBV5-1 and TRBJ2-2, with TRBD2 identical over 10 bases. This CDR3 contains 15 residues. Trimming at V came to 5 bases and at J to 2 bases, leaving 3 bases not matched to a gene. The germline V gene encodes CDR1 SGHRS and CDR2 YFSETQ. Written as DNA, the CDR3 is TGCGCCAGCAGTACTAGCGGGGATAACACCGGGGAGCTGTTTTTT. Its translation is CASSTSGDNTGELFF.